This entry features one T cell receptor beta chain sequence. These data belong to a study of cytomegalovirus exposure and HLA in healthy donors. This CDR3 comprises 17 residues. Per germline, CDR1 SGHTA and CDR2 FQGNSA. V was pared by 1 base and J by 0 bases, with 12 bases between. Vbeta (60) and Jbeta (13) primers were used in the PCR. TCRdb keeps only in-frame clones here, not all; method: immunoSEQ multiplex PCR. The table lists fewer than 250,000 clones, with about 1% in the top ten. The source is a woman aged 25 to 45 in good health and CMV-seropositive. Sequenced: PBMCs. This chain connects TRBV7-2 to TRBJ2-2; weak D call: TRBD2 (5 bases). CDR3 nucleotide sequence: TGTGCCAGCAGCTTAGGATCCGGACTGGCGAACACCGGGGAGCTGTTTTTT. Translated, it gives CASSLGSGLANTGELFF.